This record looks at one T cell receptor beta chain sequence and its context. In the source study's methods: For nucleated cells, counts were estimated from reference gene primer amplification. TCRdb's table, derived via immunoSEQ multiplex PCR, lists solely in-frame clones and lacks some. V, J and clone size reflect that table, while D and trimming were determined from the DNA. The sample records 95,000 to 100,000 clones, around 87% being singletons. The data derive from a study of blood T cell repertoires in COVID-19. Looking at the study overall: Acute and convalescent COVID-19 specimens originated in the United States, Italy and Spain. T cells, B-cell-depleted T cells, or PBMCs provided the cDNA or gDNA that served as material.

V was trimmed by 3 bases and J by 4 bases, leaving 9 bases between them. Looked up from germline, CDR1 is KGHSH and CDR2 is LQKENI. The CDR3 loop spans 13 amino acids. This clonotype was obtained from a young woman with acute or convalescent COVID-19. The V call is TRBV18, the J call TRBJ1-1; D uncertain. The sample consisted of peripheral blood. CDR3 DNA: TGTGCCAGCTCACCGCTAGTGGGCACTGAAGCTTTCTTT. It encodes CASSPLVGTEAFF. Based on the CDR3 plus reference TRBV18 and TRBJ1-1, the full variable domain is NAGVMQNPRHLVRRRGQEARLRCSPMKGHSHVYWYRQLPEEGLKFMVYLQKENIIDESGMPKERFSAEFPKEGPSILRIQQVVRGDSAAYFCASSPLVGTEAFFGQGTRLTVV.